This T cell receptor (beta chain) was captured by sequencing in a study of control samples from healthy donors and cancer patients. Libraries were prepared by immunoSEQ multiplex PCR; TCRdb keeps only in-frame clonotypes and omits some of them. The sample consists of 170,000 or so clones, about 91% of them appearing once. The V gene's germline CDR1 is SGHTS and CDR2 YDEGEE. V shed 4 bases, J shed 6 bases, and the junction held 8 bases outside the gene matches. The CDR3 has 15 amino acids. The TCR was taken from a woman aged 40 to 49 in good health. The sequencing sample was made of blood. This chain connects TRBV5-8 to TRBJ2-3; TRBD1 matches 10 bases. In DNA form, the CDR3 reads TGTGCCAGCAGCGCGGGTGGACAGGGGGGGGATACGCAGTATTTT. Amino acid sequence: CASSAGGQGGDTQYF.